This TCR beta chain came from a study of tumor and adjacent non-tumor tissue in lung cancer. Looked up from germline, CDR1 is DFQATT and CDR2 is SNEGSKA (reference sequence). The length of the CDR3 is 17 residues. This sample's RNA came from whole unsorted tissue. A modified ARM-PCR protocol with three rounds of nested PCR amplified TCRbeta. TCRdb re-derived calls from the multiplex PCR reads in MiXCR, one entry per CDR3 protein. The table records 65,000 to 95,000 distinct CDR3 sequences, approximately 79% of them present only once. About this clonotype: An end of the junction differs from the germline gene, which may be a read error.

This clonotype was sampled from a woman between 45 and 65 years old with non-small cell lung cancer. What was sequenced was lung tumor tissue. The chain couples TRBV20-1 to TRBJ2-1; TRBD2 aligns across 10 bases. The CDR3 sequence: CSVRGARAGGLYNEQFF. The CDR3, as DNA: TGCAGTGTTAGAGGGGCCCGAGCGGGAGGGCTTTACAATGAGCAGTTCTTC.